This TCR beta chain stems from a study of blood T cells in healthy people across ages (dated by TCRdb to 2014 to 2015). Background for the entire study: In model experiments, template switching captured roughly one uniquely barcoded TCR beta cDNA molecule for every two T cells. To avoid experimental bias, donors of different ages were distributed randomly across sequencing lanes. The donors were divided into four age groups: young (average around 16 years), middle-aged (about 39), aged (62) and long-lived (roughly 86). Using deep sequencing normalized with unique cDNA molecular identifiers, the study measured how TCR beta repertoire diversity changes with age. Using the same blood draw, the study looked at two additional independent replicas of 1 million unique cDNA reads for two donors, one aged 18 to 29 and the other aged 80 or older. Broad study findings and their caveats: Total diversity estimates from one million sequenced T cells were considered lower bounds and underestimates. A strong correlation was found between observed TCR beta diversity and the percentage of naive T cells measured by flow cytometry. Donor CMV infection status was unknown, potentially confounding age-related changes in expanded clonotypes. Bulk unsorted PBMC profiling prevented conclusive comparison of naive and antigen-experienced compartments. As age increased, observed TCR beta diversity per million T cells dropped in a roughly linear way, and a significant reduction was already evident by age 40. Compared with the aged group, the long-lived group had more naive CD4+ T cells, fewer expanded clones and increased TCR diversity, suggesting age selection.

The germline V gene provides CDR1 MNHEY and CDR2 SVGEGT. V loses 8 bases of germline sequence and J loses 0 bases, and the interval between the two ends is 17 bases. From the cysteine up to the phenylalanine, the CDR3 has a length of 16 residues. Only the CDR3 portion is preserved as DNA: 48 bases, with reading frame beginning at the first base. Systemically healthy Caucasian individuals from Russia, 35 to 40 in total and aged roughly 6 to 100 years, were included as donors. Ten milliliters of peripheral blood were drawn from each donor into EDTA-treated Vacutainer tubes. PBMCs were isolated by Ficoll-Paque density-gradient centrifugation, with at least 6.5 million obtained per sample. Trizol reagent was used to extract total RNA from PBMCs, with at least 5.5 micrograms per sample. The percentages of naive CD45RAhigh/CD27high T cells were determined by flow cytometry on a PBMC aliquot from every donor.

Receptors were amplified or captured by 5' RACE. Sequencer: Illumina HiSeq 2500. The second PCR ran for roughly 6 to 11 cycles and used a J-beta primer mix along with a sample-barcoded 5' primer. A template-switch 5' adaptor carrying 12 random nucleotides introduced a unique molecular identifier onto each TCR beta cDNA molecule. Each sample yielded at least 3 million CDR3-containing paired-end reads. First-strand cDNA synthesis was performed from all RNA using the Mint cDNA synthesis kit, with priming by a TRBC-specific oligonucleotide. Following uracil-DNA glycosylase treatment, a first 18-cycle PCR with universal primers M1SS and BC2_uni_R was performed on all cDNA. Per the source publication's procedure: For normalization, 1 million high-quality reads, each with a distinct molecular identifier, were randomly selected from each sample. Reads sharing molecular identifiers were discarded rather than binned into consensus sequences. MiTCR, with a Q25 quality threshold and the strictest error-elimination algorithm, was used for CDR3 identification, clonotype clustering and error correction. Lower-bound total TCR beta diversity was estimated with a nonparametric unseen species model using Euler transformation. TCRdb handled the public reads itself, with Q25 trimming in fastp and clone calling in MiXCR, and kept productive beta chains. Each record represents a unique CDR3 protein, reported with the most common genes and DNA among its rows. TCRdb's processing, not the study's, gives the V and J calls here. The sample records 790,000 or so distinct CDR3 sequences, more than 35% of which are singletons. 15% to 20% of the sample goes to the ten largest clones.

A few counts support this clonotype. The antigen it binds to is not known. No much larger clone exists at a distance of one base, and base qualities are not known. The source of this sequence is a man older than 75 in good health. The material sequenced was blood. The chain is made from TRBV6-2 or TRBV6-3 and TRBJ2-4, with a weak D call of TRBD1 (5 bases match). The base sequence is TGTGCCAGCTCCCTGGGGCGCTCGATAGCCAAAAACATTCAGTACTTC. This codes for CASSLGRSIAKNIQYF.